This T cell receptor beta chain is from a study of T cells in Graves' hyperthyroidism and ophthalmopathy (dated by TCRdb to about 2019). Some background on the complete study: To identify TCR V-J signatures that set the groups apart, the researchers used a discovery cohort of about a hundred patients, made up of 40 to 45 with Graves' ophthalmopathy and 57 with stable Graves' hyperthyroidism. The study also compared thyroid tissue and blood T-cell repertoires from about 6 Graves' hyperthyroidism patients. The 100 discovery patients were randomly split 7:3 into training and test sets. TCR Vbeta CDR3 sequencing of 120 to 150 peripheral blood samples (under 45 ophthalmopathy, 75 or so hyperthyroidism and roughly 17 progressor patients) is reported in the paper. Once sampling was done, hyperthyroidism patients were given methimazole at a starting dose of 30 mg daily, whereas ophthalmopathy patients were given high-dose intravenous methylprednisolone. Prospective prediction of ophthalmopathy was tested in an independent validation cohort consisting of 18 hyperthyroidism patients and around 16 patients who later progressed to ophthalmopathy. Study-wide conclusions, independent of this receptor: Most expanded thyroid clonotypes (frequency above 0.001) were also detected in blood, a finding suggesting that blood repertoires may reflect thyroid immune responses. A 13 V-J signature model separated ophthalmopathy from stable hyperthyroidism, with approximately 86% sensitivity and roughly 81% specificity in cross-validation and 80%/75% in testing. In validation, the model predicted progression to ophthalmopathy with 55% to 71% sensitivity and approximately 72% specificity, a median of around 6.6 months before onset. Sample size was not statistically predetermined, and blinding of investigators to group allocation was not performed.

Amplification of TCR beta CDR3 regions was carried out from RNA transcripts. For the first round of RT-PCR on the TCR CDR3, the HTBI primer set was used together with the Qiagen OneStep RT-PCR kit. Libraries were constructed in a second round of multiplex PCR, after which size selection and purification were carried out. The libraries were sequenced on an Illumina HiSeq2000 using paired-end 100 bp reads. The authors processed their data as follows. SOAPnuke was used to process the raw data, with reads discarded if the reads contained adapters or uncalled bases, had a mean Phred below 15, or lacked an exact constant-primer or identifier match. High-quality paired reads were merged with COPE v1.2.5, and unique nucleotide sequences were defined as clonotypes. MiTCR v1.1 was used to align clonotypes to the IMGT TRBV, TRBD and TRBJ reference segments. The analysis included only V-J combinations with a frequency above 0.0001, which together covered 99% to 99.2% of the repertoires. The TCS score was defined as F50 (clonal expansion) divided by E x V (chaos), with BLOSUM62-based TCRdist calculated between CDR3 peptides within each V-J. Welch's t-statistics and random forest reduced several hundred V-J features to 13, which were used in a naive Bayes classifier (R e1071). The Morisita-Horn index was used to measure how similar the thyroid and blood repertoires were. Using fastp trimming at Q25 and MiXCR clonotype assembly, TCRdb reanalyzed the public sequencing data and kept in-frame beta chains. Rows with a matching CDR3 protein are joined into one entry that keeps the most common DNA and genes. TCRdb's processing, not the authors', yielded these V and J calls. The sample has 650,000 to 800,000 distinct CDR3 sequences on record, 40% to 55% of them singletons. The top ten clonotypes cover more than 7% of the sample.

Exclusion was applied to patients with uncontrolled infections, other autoimmune diseases, pregnancy or lactation. Diagnoses were based on clinical symptoms, serum thyroxine and TRAb, thyroid ultrasound and orbital computed tomography. Trizol reagent was used to extract total RNA, and RNA quality was then checked on an Agilent 2100 Bioanalyzer. The CDR3 sequence holds 15 residues, the cysteine and phenylalanine included. Only the CDR3 region is kept as DNA, spanning 45 bases read in frame from base 1. The V end loses 6 bases and the J end loses 7 bases, and a stretch of 21 bases separates them. Sequences SNHLY (CDR1) and FYNNEI (CDR2) are obtained from the germline V gene. To note about this clonotype: Which antigen it targets is not known. Base qualities were left out, and no much larger clone turns up one base away.

Source material: peripheral blood or thyroid tissue (not recorded which). This TCR was recovered from an adult man with Graves' disease, either hyperthyroidism or ophthalmopathy (not recorded which). The chain uses TRBV2 and TRBJ1-2; TRBD1 is a possible D gene, resting on 5 matching bases. Read as DNA, the sequence is TGTGCCAGCAGCCAGGGTAATAGAGCGGCTAGTGGCTACACCTTC. Translated, it reads CASSQGNRAASGYTF.